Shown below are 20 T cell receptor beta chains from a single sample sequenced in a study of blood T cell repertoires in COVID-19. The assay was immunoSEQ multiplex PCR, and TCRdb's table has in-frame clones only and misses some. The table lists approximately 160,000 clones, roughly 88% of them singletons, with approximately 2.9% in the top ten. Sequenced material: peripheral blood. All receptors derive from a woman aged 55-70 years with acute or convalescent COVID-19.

CDR3 residues: CATTGGYNEQFF. The CDR3 nucleotides are TGTGCCACCACAGGGGGCTACAATGAGCAGTTCTTC. The chain recombines TRBV6-5 with TRBJ2-1, with TRBD1 identical over 8 bases. This CDR3 has 12 residues. Germline loops: CDR1 MNHEY, CDR2 SVGAGI. Losses at the gene ends were 10 bases for V and 3 bases for J; bases not matched to a gene: 2.

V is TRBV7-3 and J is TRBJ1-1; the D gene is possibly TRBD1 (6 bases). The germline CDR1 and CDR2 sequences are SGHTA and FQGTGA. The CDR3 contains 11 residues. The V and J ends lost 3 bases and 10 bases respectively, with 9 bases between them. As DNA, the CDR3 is TGTGCCAGCAGCTTGGGGACAATAGCTTTCTTT. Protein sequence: CASSLGTIAFF.

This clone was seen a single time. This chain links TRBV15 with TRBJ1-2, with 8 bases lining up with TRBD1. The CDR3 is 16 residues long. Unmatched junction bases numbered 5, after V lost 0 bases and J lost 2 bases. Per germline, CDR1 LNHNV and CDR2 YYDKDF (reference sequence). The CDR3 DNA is TGTGCCACCAGCAGAGATCTGGCAGGGGGCAACTATGGCTACACCTTC. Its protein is CATSRDLAGGNYGYTF. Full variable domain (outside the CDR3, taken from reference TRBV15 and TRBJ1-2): DAMVIQNPRYQVTQFGKPVTLSCSQTLNHNVMYWYQQKSSQAPKLLFHYYDKDFNNEADTPDNFQSRRPNTSFCFLDIRSPGLGDTAMYLCATSRDLAGGNYGYTFGSGTRLTVV.

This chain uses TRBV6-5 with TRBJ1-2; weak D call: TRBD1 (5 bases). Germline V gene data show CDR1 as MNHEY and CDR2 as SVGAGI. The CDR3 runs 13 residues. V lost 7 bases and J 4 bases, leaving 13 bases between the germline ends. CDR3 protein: CASKSGGAYGYTF. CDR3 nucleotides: TGTGCCAGCAAGTCGGGAGGGGCCTATGGCTACACCTTC.

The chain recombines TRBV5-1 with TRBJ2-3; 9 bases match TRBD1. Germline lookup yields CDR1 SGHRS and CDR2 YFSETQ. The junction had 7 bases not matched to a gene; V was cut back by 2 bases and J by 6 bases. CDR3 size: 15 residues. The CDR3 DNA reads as TGCGCCAGCAGCTTAAGCGGGACAGGGAAGGATACGCAGTATTTT. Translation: CASSLSGTGKDTQYF.

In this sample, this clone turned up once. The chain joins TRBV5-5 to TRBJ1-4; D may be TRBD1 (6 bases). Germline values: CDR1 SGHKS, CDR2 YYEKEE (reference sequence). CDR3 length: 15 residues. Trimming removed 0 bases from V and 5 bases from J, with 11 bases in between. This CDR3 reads CASSLGPGQNEKLFF. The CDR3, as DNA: TGTGCCAGCAGCTTGGGTCCCGGACAGAATGAAAAACTGTTTTTT.

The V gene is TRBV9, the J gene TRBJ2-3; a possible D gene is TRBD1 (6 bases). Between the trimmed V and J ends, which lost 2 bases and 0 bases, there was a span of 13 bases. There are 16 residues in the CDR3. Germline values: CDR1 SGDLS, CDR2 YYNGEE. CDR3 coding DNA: TGTGCCAGCAGCGTGAACAGGGTCGGTAGCACAGATACGCAGTATTTT. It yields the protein CASSVNRVGSTDTQYF.

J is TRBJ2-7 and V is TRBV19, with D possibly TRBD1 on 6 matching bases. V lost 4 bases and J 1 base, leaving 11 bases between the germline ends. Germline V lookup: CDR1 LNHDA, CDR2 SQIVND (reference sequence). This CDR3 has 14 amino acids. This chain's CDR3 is CASSSGQISYEQYF. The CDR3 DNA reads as TGTGCCAGTAGTAGCGGACAGATATCCTACGAGCAGTACTTC.

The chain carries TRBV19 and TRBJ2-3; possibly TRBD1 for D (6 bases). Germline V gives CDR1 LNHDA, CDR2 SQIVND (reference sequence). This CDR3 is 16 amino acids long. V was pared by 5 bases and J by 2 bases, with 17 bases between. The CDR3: CASSVSQGRLTDTQYF. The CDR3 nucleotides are TGTGCCAGTAGTGTGTCCCAGGGGCGACTCACAGATACGCAGTATTTT.

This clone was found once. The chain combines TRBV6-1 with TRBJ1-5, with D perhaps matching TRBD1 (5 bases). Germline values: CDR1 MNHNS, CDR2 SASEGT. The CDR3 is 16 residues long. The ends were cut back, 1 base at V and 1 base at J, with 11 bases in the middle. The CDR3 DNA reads TGTGCCAGCAGTGAAGGTGGCCGGGGGAGCAATCAGCCCCAGCATTTT. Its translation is CASSEGGRGSNQPQHF.

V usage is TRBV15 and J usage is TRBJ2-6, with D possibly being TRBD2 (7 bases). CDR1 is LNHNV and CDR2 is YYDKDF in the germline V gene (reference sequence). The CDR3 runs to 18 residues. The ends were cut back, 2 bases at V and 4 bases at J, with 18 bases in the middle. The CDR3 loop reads CATSRTPKGGTGANVLTF. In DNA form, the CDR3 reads TGTGCCACCAGCAGAACGCCGAAGGGGGGGACCGGGGCCAACGTCCTGACTTTC.

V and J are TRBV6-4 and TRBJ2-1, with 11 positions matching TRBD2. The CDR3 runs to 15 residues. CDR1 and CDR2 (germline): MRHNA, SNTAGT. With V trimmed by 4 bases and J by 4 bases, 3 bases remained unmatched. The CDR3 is CASSALAGGYNEQFF. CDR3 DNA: TGTGCCAGCAGTGCGTTAGCGGGGGGGTACAATGAGCAGTTCTTC.

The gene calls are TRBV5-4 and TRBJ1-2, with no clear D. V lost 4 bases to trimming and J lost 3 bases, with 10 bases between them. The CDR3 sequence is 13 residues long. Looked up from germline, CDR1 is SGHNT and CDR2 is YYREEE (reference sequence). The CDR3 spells CASSPWLDYGYTF. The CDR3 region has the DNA TGTGCCAGCAGCCCGTGGCTGGACTATGGCTACACCTTC.

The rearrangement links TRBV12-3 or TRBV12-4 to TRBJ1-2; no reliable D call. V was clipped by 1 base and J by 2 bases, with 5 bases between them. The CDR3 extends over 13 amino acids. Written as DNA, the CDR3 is TGTGCCAGCAGTTTAGGCAGAAACTATGGCTACACCTTC. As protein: CASSLGRNYGYTF.

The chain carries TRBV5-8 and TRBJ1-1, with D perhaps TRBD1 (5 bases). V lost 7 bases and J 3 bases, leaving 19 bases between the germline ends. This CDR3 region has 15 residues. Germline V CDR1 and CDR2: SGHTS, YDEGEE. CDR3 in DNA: TGTGCCAGCGCACTTAGGACAACTGGGCACACTGAAGCTTTCTTT. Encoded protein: CASALRTTGHTEAFF.

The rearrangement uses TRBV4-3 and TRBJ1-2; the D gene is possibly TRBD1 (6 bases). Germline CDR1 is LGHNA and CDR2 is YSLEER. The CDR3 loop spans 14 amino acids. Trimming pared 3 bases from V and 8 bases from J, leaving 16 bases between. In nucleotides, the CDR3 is TGCGCCAGCAGCCACGGGGGGCAGGGGCACGGCTACACCTTC. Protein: CASSHGGQGHGYTF.

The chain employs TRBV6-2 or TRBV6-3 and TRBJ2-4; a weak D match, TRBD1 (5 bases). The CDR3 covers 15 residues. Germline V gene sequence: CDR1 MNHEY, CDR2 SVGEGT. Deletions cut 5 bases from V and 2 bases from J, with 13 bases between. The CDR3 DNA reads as TGTGCCAGCAGTACTCAGGGAAGTACCAAAAACATTCAGTACTTC. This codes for CASSTQGSTKNIQYF.

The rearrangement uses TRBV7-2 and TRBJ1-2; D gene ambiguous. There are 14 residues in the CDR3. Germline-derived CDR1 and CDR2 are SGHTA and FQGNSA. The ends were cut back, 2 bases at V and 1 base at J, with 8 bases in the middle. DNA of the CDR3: TGTGCCAGCAGCTTAAATAACATTAACTATGGCTACACCTTC. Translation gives CASSLNNINYGYTF.

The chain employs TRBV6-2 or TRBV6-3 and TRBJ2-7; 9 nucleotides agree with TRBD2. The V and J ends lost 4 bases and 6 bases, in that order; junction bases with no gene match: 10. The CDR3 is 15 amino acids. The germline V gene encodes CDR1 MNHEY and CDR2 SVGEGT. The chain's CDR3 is CASSFGRGGLSEQYF. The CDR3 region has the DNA TGTGCCAGCAGTTTCGGGCGGGGGGGCCTCTCCGAGCAGTACTTC.

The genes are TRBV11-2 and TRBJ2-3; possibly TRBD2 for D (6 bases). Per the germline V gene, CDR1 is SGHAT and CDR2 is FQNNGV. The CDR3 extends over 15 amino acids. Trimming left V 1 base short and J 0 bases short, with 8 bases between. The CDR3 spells CASSLAGGSTDTQYF. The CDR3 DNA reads TGTGCCAGCAGCTTAGCCGGGGGAAGCACAGATACGCAGTATTTT.